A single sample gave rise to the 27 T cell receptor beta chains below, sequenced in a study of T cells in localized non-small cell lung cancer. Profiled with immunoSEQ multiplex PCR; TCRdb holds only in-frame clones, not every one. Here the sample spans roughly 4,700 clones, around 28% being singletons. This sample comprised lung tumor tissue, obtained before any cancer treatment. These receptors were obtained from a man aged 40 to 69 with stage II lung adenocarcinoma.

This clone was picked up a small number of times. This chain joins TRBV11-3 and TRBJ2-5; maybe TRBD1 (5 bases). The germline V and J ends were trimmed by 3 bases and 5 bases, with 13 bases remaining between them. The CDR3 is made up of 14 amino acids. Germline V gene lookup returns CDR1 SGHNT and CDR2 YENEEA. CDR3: CASSFSQGSETQYF. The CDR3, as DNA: TGTGCCAGCAGCTTCTCCCAGGGTAGCGAGACCCAGTACTTC.

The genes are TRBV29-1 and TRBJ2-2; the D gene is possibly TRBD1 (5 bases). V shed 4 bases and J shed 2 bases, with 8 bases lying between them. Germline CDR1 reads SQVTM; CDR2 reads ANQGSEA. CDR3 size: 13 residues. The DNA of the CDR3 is TGCAGCGTTGGAGACAGCAACACCGGGGAGCTGTTTTTT. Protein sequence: CSVGDSNTGELFF.

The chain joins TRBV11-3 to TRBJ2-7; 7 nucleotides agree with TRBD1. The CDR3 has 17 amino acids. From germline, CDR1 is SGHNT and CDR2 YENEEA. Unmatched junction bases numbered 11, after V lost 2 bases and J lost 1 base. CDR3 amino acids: CASSLSSVGQASYEQYF. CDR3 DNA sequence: TGTGCCAGCAGCTTATCCTCTGTCGGACAGGCTTCCTACGAGCAGTACTTC.

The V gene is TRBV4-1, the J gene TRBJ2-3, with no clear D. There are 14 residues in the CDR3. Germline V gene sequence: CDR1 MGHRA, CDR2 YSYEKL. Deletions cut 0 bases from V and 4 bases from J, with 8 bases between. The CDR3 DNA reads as TGCGCCAGCAGCCAAGATGGATGGGCAGATACGCAGTATTTT. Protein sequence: CASSQDGWADTQYF.

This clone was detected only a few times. CDR3 sequence: CASSPTPIAVNTGELFF. CDR3 nucleotides: TGTGCCAGCAGCCCCACGCCAATAGCGGTTAACACCGGGGAGCTGTTTTTT. This rearrangement joins TRBV7-6 to TRBJ2-2; maybe TRBD2 (6 bases). Germline CDR1 is SGHVS and CDR2 is FNYEAQ. The CDR3 has 17 amino acids. V was clipped by 5 bases and J by 2 bases, with 18 bases between them.

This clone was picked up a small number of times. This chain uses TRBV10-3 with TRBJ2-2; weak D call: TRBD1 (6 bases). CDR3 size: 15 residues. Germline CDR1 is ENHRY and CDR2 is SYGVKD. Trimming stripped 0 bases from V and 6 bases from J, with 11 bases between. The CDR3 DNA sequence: TGTGCCATCAGTGAGTCGTTTGGGGGCGCCGGGGAGCTGTTTTTT. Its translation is CAISESFGGAGELFF.

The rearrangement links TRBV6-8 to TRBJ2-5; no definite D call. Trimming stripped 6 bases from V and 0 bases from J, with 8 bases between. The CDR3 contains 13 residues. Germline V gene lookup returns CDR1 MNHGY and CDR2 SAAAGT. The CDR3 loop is CASSYVYQETQYF. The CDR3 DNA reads TGTGCCAGCAGCTATGTGTACCAAGAGACCCAGTACTTC.

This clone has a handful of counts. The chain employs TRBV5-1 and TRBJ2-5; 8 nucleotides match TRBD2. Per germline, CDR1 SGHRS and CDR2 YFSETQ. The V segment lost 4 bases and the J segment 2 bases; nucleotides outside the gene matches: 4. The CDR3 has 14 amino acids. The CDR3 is CASSGGLVQETQYF. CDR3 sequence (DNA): TGCGCCAGCAGCGGGGGACTAGTTCAAGAGACCCAGTACTTC.

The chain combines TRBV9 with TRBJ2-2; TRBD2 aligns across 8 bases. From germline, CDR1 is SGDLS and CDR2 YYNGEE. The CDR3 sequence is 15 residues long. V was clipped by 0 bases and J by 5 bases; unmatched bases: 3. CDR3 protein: CASSVVREGTGELFF. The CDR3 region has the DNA TGTGCCAGCAGCGTAGTACGGGAGGGTACCGGGGAGCTGTTTTTT. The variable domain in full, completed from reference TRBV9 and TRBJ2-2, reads DSGVTQTPKHLITATGQRVTLRCSPRSGDLSVYWYQQSLDQGLQFLIQYYNGEERAKGNILERFSAQQFPDLHSELNLSSLELGDSALYFCASSVVREGTGELFFGEGSRLTVL.

For the CDR3, the DNA is TGCGCCAGCAGCTTGGTCGTGGACCGACACCGACAAAACATTCAGTACTTC. Translated: CASSLVVDRHRQNIQYF. This rearrangement joins TRBV5-1 to TRBJ2-4; D is unresolved. The CDR3 is made up of 17 amino acids. Germline CDR1 is SGHRS and CDR2 is YFSETQ. V was shortened by 0 bases and J by 5 bases, with 18 bases between the two germline ends.

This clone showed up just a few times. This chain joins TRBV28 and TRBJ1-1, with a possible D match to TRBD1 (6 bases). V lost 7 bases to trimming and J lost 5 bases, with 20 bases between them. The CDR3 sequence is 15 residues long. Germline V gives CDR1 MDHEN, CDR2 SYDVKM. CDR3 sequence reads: CASISGESGRTEAFF. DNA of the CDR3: TGTGCCAGCATTTCAGGGGAGTCGGGACGGACTGAAGCTTTCTTT.

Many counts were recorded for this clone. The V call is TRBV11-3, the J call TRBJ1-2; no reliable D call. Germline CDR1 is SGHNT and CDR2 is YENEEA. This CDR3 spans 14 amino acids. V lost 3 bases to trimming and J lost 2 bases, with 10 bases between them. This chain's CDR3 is CASSLDGENYGYTF. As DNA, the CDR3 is TGTGCCAGCAGCTTGGAYGGGGAAAACTATGGCTACACCTTC.

CDR3 nucleotide sequence: TGTGCCAGCAGCGCGGGGGACAGGTCCACCGGGGAGCTGTTTTTT. Protein sequence: CASSAGDRSTGELFF. J is TRBJ2-2 and V is TRBV9; 8 nucleotides agree with TRBD1. CDR1 is SGDLS and CDR2 is YYNGEE in the germline V gene. Trimming took 3 bases from V and 4 from J; bases not matched to a gene: 5. CDR3 size: 15 residues.

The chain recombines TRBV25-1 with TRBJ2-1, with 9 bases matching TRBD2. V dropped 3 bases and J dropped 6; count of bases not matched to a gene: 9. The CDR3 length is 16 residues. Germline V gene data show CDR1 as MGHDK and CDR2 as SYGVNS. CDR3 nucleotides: TGTGCCAGCAGTGAGTTGTCTAGCGGGGAAATCAATGAGCAGTTCTTC. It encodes CASSELSSGEINEQFF.

Written as DNA, the CDR3 is TGTGCCAGCAGCACTAGCGGGAGGGCCGACGAGCAGTACTTC. Translated, it gives CASSTSGRADEQYF. The gene calls are TRBV28 and TRBJ2-7; 13 bases are shared with TRBD2. Germline V CDR1 and CDR2: MDHEN, SYDVKM. V gave up 6 bases and J gave up 5 bases; unmatched junction bases: 4. The CDR3 length is 14 residues.

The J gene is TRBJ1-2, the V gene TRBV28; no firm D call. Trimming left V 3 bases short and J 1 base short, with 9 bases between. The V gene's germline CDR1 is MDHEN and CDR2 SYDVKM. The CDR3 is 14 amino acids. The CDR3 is CASSFGSGNYGYTF. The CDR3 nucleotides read TGTGCCAGCAGTTTTGGGAGTGGTAACTATGGCTACACCTTC.

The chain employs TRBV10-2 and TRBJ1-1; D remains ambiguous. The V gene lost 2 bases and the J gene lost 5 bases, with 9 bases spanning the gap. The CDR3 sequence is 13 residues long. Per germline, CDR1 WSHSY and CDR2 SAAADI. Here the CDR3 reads CASSEIGLTEAFF. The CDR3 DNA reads TGCGCCAGCAGTGAGATAGGGCTAACTGAAGCTTTCTTT.

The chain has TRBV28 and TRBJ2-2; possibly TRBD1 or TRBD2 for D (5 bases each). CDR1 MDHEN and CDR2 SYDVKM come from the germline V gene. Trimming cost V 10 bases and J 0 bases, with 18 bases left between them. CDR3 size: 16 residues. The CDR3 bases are TGTGCCACGCGCTCTCCCGGGACCTCGAACACCGGGGAGCTGTTTTTT. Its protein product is CATRSPGTSNTGELFF.

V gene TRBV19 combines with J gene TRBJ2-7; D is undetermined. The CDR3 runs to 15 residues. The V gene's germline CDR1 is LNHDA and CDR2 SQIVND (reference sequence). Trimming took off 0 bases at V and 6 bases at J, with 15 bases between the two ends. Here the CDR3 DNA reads TGTGCCAGTAGTATAGATCAAGCCCGCCAAGCCGAGCAGTACTTC. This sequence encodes CASSIDQARQAEQYF.

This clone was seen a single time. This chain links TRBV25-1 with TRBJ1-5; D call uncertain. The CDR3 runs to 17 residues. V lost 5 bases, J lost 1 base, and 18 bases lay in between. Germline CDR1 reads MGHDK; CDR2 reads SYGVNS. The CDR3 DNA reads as TGTGCCAGCAGTCCCAAGGTAGGCAGGCGAAGCAATCAGCCCCAGCATTTT. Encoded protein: CASSPKVGRRSNQPQHF. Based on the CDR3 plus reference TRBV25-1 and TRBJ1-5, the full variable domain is EADIYQTPRYLVIGTGKKITLECSQTMGHDKMYWYQQDPGMELHLIHYSYGVNSTEKGDLSSESTVSRIRTEHFPLTLESARPSHTSQYLCASSPKVGRRSNQPQHFGDGTRLSIL.

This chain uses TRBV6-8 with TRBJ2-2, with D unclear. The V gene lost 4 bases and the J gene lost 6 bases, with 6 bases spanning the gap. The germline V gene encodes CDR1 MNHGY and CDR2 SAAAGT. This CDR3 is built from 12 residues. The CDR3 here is CASSFKAGELFF. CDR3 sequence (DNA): TGTGCCAGCAGTTTCAAGGCCGGGGAGCTGTTTTTT.

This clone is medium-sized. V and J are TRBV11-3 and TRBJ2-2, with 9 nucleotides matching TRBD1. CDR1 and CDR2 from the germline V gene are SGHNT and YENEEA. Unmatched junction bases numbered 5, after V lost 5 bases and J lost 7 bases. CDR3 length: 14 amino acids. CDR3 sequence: CASSPGQGNGELFF. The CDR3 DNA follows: TGTGCCAGCAGCCCGGGACAGGGAAACGGGGAGCTGTTTTTT.

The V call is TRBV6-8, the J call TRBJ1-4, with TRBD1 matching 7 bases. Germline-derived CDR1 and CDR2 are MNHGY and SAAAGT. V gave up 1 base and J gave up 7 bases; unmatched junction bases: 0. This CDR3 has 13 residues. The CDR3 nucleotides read TGTGCCAGCAGTTACTACAGGGGTGAAAAACTGTTTTTT. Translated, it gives CASSYYRGEKLFF.

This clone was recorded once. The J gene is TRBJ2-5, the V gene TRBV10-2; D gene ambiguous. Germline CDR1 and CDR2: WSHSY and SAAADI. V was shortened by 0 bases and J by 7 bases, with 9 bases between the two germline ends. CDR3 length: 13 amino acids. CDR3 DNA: TGCGCCAGCAGTGAGTCGATTCCGGGGACCCAGTACTTC. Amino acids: CASSESIPGTQYF.

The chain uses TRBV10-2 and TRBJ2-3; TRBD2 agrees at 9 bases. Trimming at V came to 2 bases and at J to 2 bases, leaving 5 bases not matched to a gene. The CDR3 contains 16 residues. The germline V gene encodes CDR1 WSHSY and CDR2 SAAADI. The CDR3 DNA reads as TGCGCCAGCAGTGAGCACGGGACTAGCTCCACAGATACGCAGTATTTT. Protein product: CASSEHGTSSTDTQYF.

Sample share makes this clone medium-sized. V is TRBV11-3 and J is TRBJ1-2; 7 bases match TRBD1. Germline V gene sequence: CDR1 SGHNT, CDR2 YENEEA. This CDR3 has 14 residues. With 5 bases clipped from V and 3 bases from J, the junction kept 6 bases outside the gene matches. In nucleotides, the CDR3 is TGTGCCAGCAGCCGACAGGGATCCTACTATGGCTACACCTTC. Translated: CASSRQGSYYGYTF.

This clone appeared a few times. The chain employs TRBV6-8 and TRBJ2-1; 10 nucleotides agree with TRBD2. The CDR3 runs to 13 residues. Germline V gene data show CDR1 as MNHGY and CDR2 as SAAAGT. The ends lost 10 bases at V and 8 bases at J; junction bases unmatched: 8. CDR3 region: CAIVSSGSYEQFF. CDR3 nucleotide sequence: TGTGCCATCGTTTCTAGCGGGAGTTATGAGCAGTTCTTC.